This is a list of T cell receptor beta chains from one sample in a study of OX40 agonist ivuxolimab in advanced cancers. Sequencing was performed with immunoSEQ multiplex PCR; in TCRdb, only in-frame clones are kept and a portion is missing. Seen here are several thousand clones, 70% observed once, and the top ten hold 60%. The sample here was CD4+ or CD8+ T cells sorted from blood, taken in a trial of the OX40 agonist ivuxolimab. These receptors were collected from an adult with an advanced solid tumor such as melanoma, head and neck, liver or kidney cancer. CDR3s include the opening cysteine and the closing phenylalanine or tryptophan. The D gene is left open where the match is weak. Part of the rows lack a size; the others show once, few, many or a class for expanded clones.

>TRBV6-5|TRBJ2-7|.|.
TGTGCCAGCAGTTACTCACGGATTTACGAGCAGTACTTC
CASSYSRIYEQYF
>TRBV29-1|TRBJ2-3|.|.
TGCAGCGCTGACCAGGACGCTAGCACAGATACGCAGTATTTT
CSADQDASTDTQYF
>TRBV6-5|TRBJ2-7|TRBD1|.
TGTGCCAGCAGTGTCCGGGACAGGGAATACGAGCAGTACTTC
CASSVRDREYEQYF
>TRBV25-1|TRBJ2-3|TRBD1|.
TGTGCCAGCAGTTACGGACAGGGGGCATCAGATACGCAGTATTTT
CASSYGQGASDTQYF
>TRBV5-1|TRBJ2-7|.|.
TGCGCCAGCAGCTTCGAACGACAGATCGACCACGAGCAGTACTTC
CASSFERQIDHEQYF
>TRBV4-1|TRBJ1-1|TRBD1|few
TGCGCCAGCAGCCCCAAAGACAGGGGGCGGACTGAAGCTTTCTTT
CASSPKDRGRTEAFF
>TRBV6-4|TRBJ1-1|.|.
TGTGCCAGCAGTGACTCGATCAGGGGTAGTAGCACTGAAGCTTTCTTT
CASSDSIRGSSTEAFF
>TRBV6-9|TRBJ2-3|.|.
TGTGCCAGCAGTTACTCGGACGGAGATACGCAGTATTTT
CASSYSDGDTQYF
>TRBV7-6|TRBJ2-7|.|.
TGTGCCAGCAGCTTAACCCTCCCGGGCCACGAGCAGTACTTC
CASSLTLPGHEQYF
>TRBV5-5|TRBJ2-5|.|few
TGTGCCAGCAGACAGGATTCTCCAATTCAAGAGACCCAGTACTTC
CASRQDSPIQETQYF
>TRBV9|TRBJ1-2|TRBD1|.
TGTGCCAGCAGCTCGTCAGGGGGGGCCTATGGCTACACCTTC
CASSSSGGAYGYTF
>TRBV9|TRBJ2-2|TRBD2|.
TGTGCCAGCAAGGGCGGGGGAGCGGGCACCGGGGAGCTGTTTTTT
CASKGGGAGTGELFF
>TRBV6-6|TRBJ1-2|TRBD1|.
TGTGCCAGCAGTTACTTTAAGACAGGGGGCGCGTTTGGCTACACCTTC
CASSYFKTGGAFGYTF
>TRBV18|TRBJ1-5|.|.
TGTGCCAGCTCACCCAAGGGCGATCAGCCCCAGCATTTT
CASSPKGDQPQHF
>TRBV4-3|TRBJ1-2|TRBD1|.
TGCGCCAGCAGCCTTGGACAGGGGTCTGGCTACACCTTC
CASSLGQGSGYTF
>TRBV4-2|TRBJ1-1|.|.
TGTGCCAGCAGCCATCAAAACACTGAAGCTTTCTTT
CASSHQNTEAFF
>TRBV4-3|TRBJ1-2|.|.
TGCGCCAGCAGCCAAGATACGGGAACCAGTAACTATGGCTACACCTTC
CASSQDTGTSNYGYTF
>TRBV9|TRBJ1-1|.|.
TGTGCCAGCAGCGTAGAAACGGACAGTTTATATGAAGCTTTCTTT
CASSVETDSLYEAFF
>TRBV27|TRBJ1-2|.|few
TGTGCCAGCAGTTTAAAAGGAGGGTTTGGCTATGGCTACACCTTC
CASSLKGGFGYGYTF
>TRBV5-6|TRBJ1-2|.|.
TGTGCCAGCAGCTTGGGAGGGATCCATGGCTACACCTTC
CASSLGGIHGYTF
>TRBV7-2|TRBJ2-2|.|.
TGTGCCAGCAGCTTGCTTGCGGGAAGCCACACCGGGGAGCTGTTTTTT
CASSLLAGSHTGELFF
>TRBV4-3|TRBJ2-7|TRBD1|.
TGCGCCAGCAGCCAAGGGGCGAGGGGGACAGGGGACTACGAGCAGTACTTC
CASSQGARGTGDYEQYF
>TRBV19|TRBJ2-6|.|.
TGTGCCAGTAGTATCGAGGCATACCTGGACGGGGCCAACGTCCTGACTTTC
CASSIEAYLDGANVLTF
>TRBV7-9|TRBJ1-2|.|.
TGTGCCAGCAGCAGGGGAATCTATGGCTACACCTTC
CASSRGIYGYTF
>TRBV7-2|TRBJ2-1|.|once
TGTGCCAGCAGCTGGGGTAGTGAGCAGTTCTTC
CASSWGSEQFF
>TRBV15|TRBJ2-3|.|once
TGTGCCACCAGCCCCTCCGCAGATACGCAGTATTTT
CATSPSADTQYF
>TRBV6-5|TRBJ2-7|.|.
TGTGCCACCACAGAGGACGTCTCCTACGAGCAGTACTTC
CATTEDVSYEQYF
>TRBV19|TRBJ1-2|.|.
TGTGCCAGTAGTATATCGGTGACAGGTCCATTTTTCTTCTTC
CASSISVTGPFFFF
>TRBV2|TRBJ2-1|.|.
TGTGCCAGCAGTGAAGGACAGGAGTACAATGAGCAGTTCTTC
CASSEGQEYNEQFF
>TRBV4-3|TRBJ2-5|.|few
TGCGCCAGCAGCCAAGATTATGGTCGACTTATCCAAGAGACCCAGTACTTC
CASSQDYGRLIQETQYF
>TRBV18|TRBJ1-5|.|.
TGTGCCAGCTCTTCAGGACAGATCCAGCCCCAGCATTTT
CASSSGQIQPQHF
>TRBV5-6|TRBJ2-7|.|.
TGTGCCAGCAGCTTGGGAAGTAGCTACGAGCAGTACTTC
CASSLGSSYEQYF
>TRBV5-8|TRBJ1-5|.|.
TGTGCCAGCAGCTTCGGACAGACAATCAAGCCCCAGCATTTT
CASSFGQTIKPQHF
>TRBV5-4|TRBJ1-2|.|.
TGTGCCAGCAGCTTGGGGCCTTTAAGGGACGAGGGCTACACCTTC
CASSLGPLRDEGYTF
>TRBV19|TRBJ2-2|.|once
TGTGCCAGTAGTATTGGGCACTCTCTGGGGACCGGGGAGCTGTTTTTT
CASSIGHSLGTGELFF
>TRBV5-8|TRBJ2-1|.|.
TGTGCCAGCAGCCCCGGGACTGGGGTCGGCAATGAGCAGTTCTTC
CASSPGTGVGNEQFF
>TRBV28|TRBJ2-2|.|.
TGTGCCAGCAGTTTGGTAGCGGCCGGGGAGCTGTTTTTT
CASSLVAAGELFF
>TRBV5-5|TRBJ2-2|.|.
TGTGCCAGCAGCTTAGGTTCCGCGAACACCGGGGAGCTGTTTTTT
CASSLGSANTGELFF
>TRBV9|TRBJ2-2|TRBD2|.
TGTGCCAGCAGACCCGGGGGGGGGAACACCGGGGAGCTGTTTTTT
CASRPGGGNTGELFF
>TRBV28|TRBJ2-1|.|large
TGTGCCAGCAGTTTAGGCGGGGATGAGCAGTTCTTC
CASSLGGDEQFF
>TRBV6-6|TRBJ2-7|.|few
TGTGCCAGCAGTTCGACAGTCTACGAGCAGTACTTC
CASSSTVYEQYF
>TRBV9|TRBJ2-5|TRBD2|.
TGTGCCAGCACACGAAGCGGGAGACCTCAAGAGACCCAGTACTTC
CASTRSGRPQETQYF